The 21 T cell receptor beta chains below were found in one sample sequenced in a study of cytomegalovirus exposure and HLA in healthy donors. The PCR made use of 60 Vbeta and 13 Jbeta primers. Generated by immunoSEQ multiplex PCR, the TCRdb table keeps only in-frame clones and is missing some. The sample holds more than 150,000 clones, 77% seen once. The sample taken for sequencing was PBMCs. All receptors derive from a man younger than 35 in good health and CMV-seronegative.

The chain links TRBV14 to TRBJ2-4, with TRBD2 matching over 8 bases. Germline V lookup: CDR1 SGHDN, CDR2 FVKESK. This CDR3 has 16 residues. V dropped 2 bases and J dropped 2; count of bases not matched to a gene: 5. CDR3 nucleotide sequence: TGTGCCAGCAGCCAATTCCCGGGGGGGACCAAAAACATTCAGTACTTC. Translated, it gives CASSQFPGGTKNIQYF. The variable domain in full, completed from reference TRBV14 and TRBJ2-4, reads EAGVTQFPSHSVIEKGQTVTLRCDPISGHDNLYWYRRVMGKEIKFLLHFVKESKQDESGMPNNRFLAERTGGTYSTLKVQPAELEDSGVYFCASSQFPGGTKNIQYFGAGTRLSVL.

This clone was observed a few times. This sequence joins TRBV7-2 and TRBJ1-5; D is ambiguous. Trimming took off 4 bases at V and 1 base at J, with 5 bases between the two ends. The V gene's germline CDR1 is SGHTA and CDR2 FQGNSA. The CDR3 is 13 residues long. As DNA, the CDR3 is TGTGCCAGCAGCTCAGTGAGCAATCAGCCCCAGCATTTT. Translation: CASSSVSNQPQHF.

The chain employs TRBV10-2 and TRBJ2-7; D may be TRBD2 (6 bases). The germline CDR1 and CDR2 sequences are WSHSY and SAAADI. Trimming stripped 6 bases from V and 1 base from J, with 16 bases between. The CDR3 runs to 15 residues. CDR3 sequence reads: CASRAGTHMSYEQYF. The CDR3 DNA reads as TGCGCCAGCAGAGCCGGGACTCATATGTCCTACGAGCAGTACTTC.

The CDR3 sequence: CASSSYDRENTF. The CDR3 nucleotides are TGTGCCAGCAGTTCCTACGACAGGGAGAATACCTTC. The chain combines TRBV7-2 with TRBJ1-2; TRBD1 matches 7 bases. V lost 6 bases to trimming and J lost 14 bases; unmatched junction nucleotides: 12. The germline V gene encodes CDR1 SGHTA and CDR2 FQGNSA. CDR3 size: 12 residues.

The genes are TRBV5-5 and TRBJ1-5; TRBD1 matches 7 bases. V was clipped by 1 base and J by 10 bases; unmatched bases: 8. This CDR3 is built from 14 residues. Germline V CDR1 and CDR2: SGHKS, YYEKEE (reference sequence). The CDR3 sequence: CASSLQGVGSPQHF. CDR3 in DNA: TGTGCCAGCAGCTTGCAGGGGGTGGGGAGCCCCCAGCATTTT. Supplemented by reference TRBV5-5 and TRBJ1-5, the full variable domain reads DAGVTQSPTHLIKTRGQQVTLRCSPISGHKSVSWYQQVLGQGPQFIFQYYEKEERGRGNFPDRFSARQFPNYSSELNVNALLLGDSALYLCASSLQGVGSPQHFGDGTRLSIL.

The table lists this clone with a few counts. This chain links TRBV4-1 with TRBJ2-7; D may be TRBD1 (6 bases). From germline, CDR1 is MGHRA and CDR2 YSYEKL. This CDR3 contains 15 residues. Trimming removed 2 bases at V and 1 base at J, with 12 bases between. The CDR3 bases are TGCGCCAGCAGCCAACAACAGGGCTTATCCTACGAGCAGTACTTC. This sequence encodes CASSQQQGLSYEQYF.

The chain uses TRBV15 and TRBJ2-7; D ambiguous. V was trimmed by 0 bases and J by 4 bases, leaving 7 bases between them. CDR1 and CDR2 from the germline V gene are LNHNV and YYDKDF (reference sequence). This CDR3 contains 13 residues. The CDR3 nucleotides are TGTGCCACCAGCAGAGATTTCACTTACGAGCAGTACTTC. Translation gives CATSRDFTYEQYF.

The chain employs TRBV4-2 and TRBJ2-1, with 9 bases lining up with TRBD1. Per the germline V gene, CDR1 is LGHNA and CDR2 is YNFKEQ. V dropped 0 bases and J dropped 8; count of bases not matched to a gene: 5. The CDR3 runs to 15 residues. This CDR3 reads CASSQDVTGGYEQFF. The CDR3, as DNA: TGTGCCAGCAGCCAAGATGTAACAGGGGGCTATGAGCAGTTCTTC.

This clone was seen a few times. The gene calls are TRBV4-1 and TRBJ1-5; 7 bases line up with TRBD1. Trimming at V came to 1 base and at J to 3 bases, leaving 3 bases not matched to a gene. Germline lookup yields CDR1 MGHRA and CDR2 YSYEKL. This CDR3 contains 15 residues. CDR3 sequence: CASSQADRDNQPQHF. The CDR3 DNA reads as TGCGCCAGCAGCCAAGCAGACAGGGACAATCAGCCCCAGCATTTT.

In this sample, this clone turned up a few times. The chain recombines TRBV7-2 with TRBJ1-1; 9 bases agree with TRBD1. The CDR3 consists of 17 residues. Germline V gene data show CDR1 as SGHTA and CDR2 as FQGNSA. The V and J ends lost 5 bases and 10 bases, in that order; junction bases with no gene match: 20. The CDR3 DNA sequence: TGTGCCAGCAGCATTCGACAGGGGGAGTTTGCTTTTGGAAGAGCTTTCTTT. Protein product: CASSIRQGEFAFGRAFF.

The rearrangement joins TRBV29-1 to TRBJ2-2; D is uncertain. This CDR3 region has 12 residues. V lost 6 bases to trimming and J lost 4 bases, with 9 bases between them. CDR1 is SQVTM, CDR2 ANQGSEA, per germline. In nucleotides, the CDR3 is TGCAGCGTGCAGCAGCGCACCGGGGAGCTGTTTTTT. The encoded protein is CSVQQRTGELFF.

The V call is TRBV2, the J call TRBJ1-1; 10 bases are a match to TRBD1. The germline V gene encodes CDR1 SNHLY and CDR2 FYNNEI. V dropped 6 bases and J dropped 5; count of bases not matched to a gene: 6. This CDR3 spans 14 amino acids. The CDR3 DNA reads TGTGCCAGCAGGGAGACAGGGGGCCGGACTGAAGCTTTCTTT. Translation: CASRETGGRTEAFF.

The chain has TRBV15 and TRBJ1-1, with D unresolved. This CDR3 is 14 amino acids long. Trimming removed 0 bases from V and 8 bases from J, with 13 bases in between. Germline CDR1 LNHNV, CDR2 YYDKDF (reference sequence). The CDR3 DNA reads as TGTGCCACCAGCAGAGATCGTCCTGGTAGAGAAGCTTTCTTT. It specifies CATSRDRPGREAFF.

In its sample, this clone was seen a few times. The rearrangement joins TRBV5-6 to TRBJ1-1, with 9 bases that match TRBD1. CDR1 and CDR2 from the germline V gene are SGHDT and YYEEEE. The V gene end was trimmed by 6 bases and the J gene end by 4 bases; junction bases not matched to a gene: 7. This CDR3 region has 14 residues. CDR3 DNA sequence: TGTGCCAGCACCTGGACAGGGGCGGCCACTGAAGCTTTCTTT. Translation gives CASTWTGAATEAFF.

The chain couples TRBV18 to TRBJ1-5; maybe TRBD1 (6 bases). CDR3 length equals 17 residues. The ends were cut back, 5 bases at V and 1 base at J, with 18 bases in the middle. The V gene's germline CDR1 is KGHSH and CDR2 LQKENI. This chain's CDR3 is CASSAENHRVSNQPQHF. CDR3 coding DNA: TGTGCCAGCTCAGCCGAGAACCACAGGGTAAGCAATCAGCCCCAGCATTTT.

The chain has TRBV6-1 and TRBJ1-4, with TRBD1 as a possible D gene (6 bases). The CDR3 has 16 amino acids. The germline V and J ends were trimmed by 2 bases and 4 bases, with 14 bases remaining between them. CDR1 is MNHNS, CDR2 SASEGT, per germline. The CDR3 DNA reads TGTGCCAGCAGTGAATATGGGACAAATCGTAATGAAAAACTGTTTTTT. This gives the protein CASSEYGTNRNEKLFF.

This clone was observed a handful of times. The gene calls are TRBV7-3 and TRBJ2-1, with TRBD2 matching 9 bases. This CDR3 contains 17 residues. V lost 5 bases to trimming and J lost 3 bases; unmatched junction nucleotides: 11. Looked up from germline, CDR1 is SGHTA and CDR2 is FQGTGA. CDR3 residues: CASSGAGGPTLYNEQFF. The CDR3 bases are TGTGCCAGCAGCGGGGCGGGAGGGCCGACGCTCTACAATGAGCAGTTCTTC.

This clone was found once. This chain uses TRBV7-3 with TRBJ2-7, with 7 bases matching TRBD1. Germline-derived CDR1 and CDR2 are SGHTA and FQGTGA. This CDR3 region has 14 residues. The V and J ends lost 4 bases and 0 bases, in that order; junction bases with no gene match: 3. This CDR3 is CASSWTGDSYEQYF. For the CDR3, the DNA is TGTGCCAGCAGCTGGACAGGAGACTCCTACGAGCAGTACTTC. Based on the CDR3 plus reference TRBV7-3 and TRBJ2-7, the full variable domain is GAGVSQTPSNKVTEKGKYVELRCDPISGHTALYWYRQSLGQGPEFLIYFQGTGAADDSGLPNDRFFAVRPEGSVSTLKIQRTERGDSAVYLCASSWTGDSYEQYFGPGTRLTVT.

This chain connects TRBV25-1 to TRBJ2-3; TRBD2 matches 10 bases. This CDR3 comprises 18 residues. Unmatched junction bases numbered 9, after V lost 1 base and J lost 2 bases. Germline V CDR1 and CDR2: MGHDK, SYGVNS. This CDR3 is CASSEWRRLAGDTDTQYF. The CDR3 DNA follows: TGTGCCAGCAGTGAATGGCGGCGCCTAGCGGGGGACACAGATACGCAGTATTTT.

V is TRBV5-6 and J is TRBJ2-1; the match to TRBD1 covers 12 bases. The CDR3 loop spans 15 amino acids. Germline V gene lookup returns CDR1 SGHDT and CDR2 YYEEEE. With 4 bases clipped from V and 6 bases from J, the junction kept 5 bases outside the gene matches. The CDR3 protein is CASSPGTGGRNEQFF. Here the CDR3 DNA reads TGTGCCAGCAGCCCCGGGACAGGGGGCCGCAATGAGCAGTTCTTC.

This clone was seen a handful of times. The rearrangement links TRBV7-6 to TRBJ2-6; TRBD2 is a possible D gene (6 bases). Trimming took off 0 bases at V and 0 bases at J, with 9 bases between the two ends. Germline assignment: CDR1 SGHVS and CDR2 FNYEAQ. The CDR3 is 17 amino acids. CDR3 coding DNA: TGTGCCAGCAGCTTAGCATTCGGGGGCTCTGGGGCCAACGTCCTGACTTTC. This codes for CASSLAFGGSGANVLTF.